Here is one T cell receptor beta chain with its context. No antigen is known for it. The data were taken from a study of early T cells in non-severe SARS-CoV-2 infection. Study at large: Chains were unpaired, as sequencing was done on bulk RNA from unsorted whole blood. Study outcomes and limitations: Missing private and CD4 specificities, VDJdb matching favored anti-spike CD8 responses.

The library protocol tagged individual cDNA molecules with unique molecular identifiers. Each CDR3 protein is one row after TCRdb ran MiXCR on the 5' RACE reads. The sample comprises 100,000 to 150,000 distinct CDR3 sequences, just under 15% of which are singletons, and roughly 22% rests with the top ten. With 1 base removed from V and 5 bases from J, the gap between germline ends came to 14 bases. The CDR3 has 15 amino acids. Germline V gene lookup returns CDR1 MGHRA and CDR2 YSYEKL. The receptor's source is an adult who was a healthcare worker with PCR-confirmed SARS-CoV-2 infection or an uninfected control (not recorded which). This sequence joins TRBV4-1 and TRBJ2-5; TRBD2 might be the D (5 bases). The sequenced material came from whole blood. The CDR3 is CASSQGTSLVETQYF. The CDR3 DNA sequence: TGCGCCAGCAGCCAAGGGACTTCCCTTGTGGAGACCCAGTACTTC.